A single sample gave rise to the 3 T cell receptor beta chains below, sequenced in a study of T cell responses to AZD1222 COVID-19 vaccine. Produced via immunoSEQ multiplex PCR; TCRdb's table is partial and in-frame only. Of some 200,000 clones in the sample, just over 90% were seen once. Sample: peripheral blood, taken 28 days after the second dose of the MenACWY control vaccine. The receptors here all came from an adult who received the MenACWY meningococcal vaccine as a control.

J is TRBJ2-5 and V is TRBV5-1; 13 bases are shared with TRBD2. J lost 4 bases, V lost 1 base, and 1 base had no gene match. Germline V CDR1 and CDR2: SGHRS, YFSETQ. The CDR3 length is 15 residues. The chain's CDR3 is CASSLTSGRGETQYF. In nucleotides, the CDR3 is TGCGCCAGCAGCTTGACTAGCGGGAGGGGAGAGACCCAGTACTTC.

With respect to this clone: At one of its ends the junction is not consistent with the germline gene, which may arise from a read error. This chain connects TRBV5-5 to TRBJ2-7; 8 bases match TRBD2. The CDR3 is made up of 15 amino acids. Germline V CDR1 and CDR2: SGHKS, YYEKEE (reference sequence). The CDR3 nucleotides are TGTGCCAGCAGCCCGCGGGGGGCTCTGGACTACGGGCAGTACTTC. Translated: CASSPRGALDYGQYF.

The CDR3 spells CAWKLLPGGSNTEAFF. DNA of the CDR3: TGTGCCTGGAAGTTACTGCCAGGGGGCTCGAACACTGAAGCTTTCTTT. V is TRBV30 and J is TRBJ1-1, with TRBD1 matching over 8 bases. Germline lookup yields CDR1 GTSNPN and CDR2 SVGIG (reference sequence). V gave up 4 bases and J gave up 1 base; unmatched junction bases: 11. This CDR3 spans 16 amino acids.